What follows describes a single T cell receptor (beta chain). The antigen is not known. The CDR3 contains 12 residues. V lost 5 bases and J lost 9, with 11 bases in between. Germline values: CDR1 SEHNR, CDR2 FQNEAQ (reference sequence). This sample was included in a study of regulatory T cells in long-lasting Graves disease. General study findings and limits: TRBV28, TRBJ1-2 and TRBJ2-5 were favored in persistent disease.

As to time point: newly diagnosed GD, antithyroid drugs for less than 3 months. TCR sequences were obtained from RNA taken from PBMCs. CDR3-region Arm-PCR and iRepertoire HTBI primers produced the TCR beta libraries. TCRdb reanalysed the multiplex PCR reads using MiXCR and keeps one entry per CDR3 protein. This table has roughly 500,000 distinct CDR3 sequences, 12% appearing once. These data were also filed under a second study, of T cells in Graves' hyperthyroidism and ophthalmopathy.

This sample comprised peripheral blood mononuclear cells (PBMCs), obtained at new diagnosis, from a patient treated with antithyroid drugs. The receptor's source is a woman in her twenties or thirties with Graves disease. The J gene is TRBJ1-5, the V gene TRBV7-9; perhaps TRBD1 as D (6 bases). CDR3 coding DNA: TGTGCCAGCAGCATTGAAGGGGGGCCCCAGCATTTT. Translation gives CASSIEGGPQHF.